This T cell receptor beta chain was identified in a study of OX40 agonist ivuxolimab in advanced cancers. Study-level background: Checkpoint inhibitors had been given previously to over 30% of patients.

Study conclusions and caveats: Clonal expansion was seen in CD4+ and CD8+ blood T cells by week 6 at 0.1 to 3.0 mg/kg. More expanded clones were seen, on average, in CD8+ T cells than in CD4+.

Profiled with immunoSEQ multiplex PCR; TCRdb holds only in-frame clones, not every one. The sample contains about 10,000 clones, about 63% of which appear only once. Per germline, CDR1 SGHVS and CDR2 FQNEAQ. CDR3 length equals 18 residues. V shed 4 bases and J 4 bases; nucleotides not matched to a gene: 8. For this clone: What it binds is unknown.

Sequences were derived from CD4+ or CD8+ T cells sorted from blood, sampled in a trial of the OX40 agonist ivuxolimab. The rearrangement uses TRBV7-8 and TRBJ2-1, with 15 bases lining up with TRBD2. The TCR originated in an adult with an advanced solid tumor such as melanoma, head and neck, liver or kidney cancer. DNA of the CDR3: TGTGCCAGCAGCTCTGGACTAGCGGGAGGGCCCCTATACAATGAGCAGTTCTTC. The encoded protein is CASSSGLAGGPLYNEQFF.